One and the same sample provided the 5 T cell receptor beta chains below, sequenced in a study of blood T cell repertoires in COVID-19. Some clones are missing from TCRdb's copy, which holds only in-frame ones; the method was immunoSEQ multiplex PCR. Of 200,000 to 250,000 clones listed, 70% to 90% are singletons. The sample consisted of PBMCs or T cells enriched from blood (not recorded which). The receptors here all came from a man aged 30 to 45 who had recovered from COVID-19.

V and J are TRBV11-3 and TRBJ2-5, with 8 nucleotides matching TRBD1. The CDR3 totals 16 residues. Germline-derived CDR1 and CDR2 are SGHNT and YENEEA. J gave up 3 bases and V 5 bases, and 11 bases lay outside the gene matches. The CDR3 nucleotides read TGTGCCAGCAGCCCAGGGGGCGCCGGCTTAAAAGAGACCCAGTACTTC. Translated, it gives CASSPGGAGLKETQYF.

The rearrangement joins TRBV29-1 to TRBJ1-2; 8 nucleotides align to TRBD1. Unmatched junction bases numbered 9, after V lost 7 bases and J lost 2 bases. CDR3 length: 14 amino acids. CDR1 and CDR2 from the germline V gene are SQVTM and ANQGSEA. The CDR3, as DNA: TGCAGCGATACCCGGGACAGGCGCAACTATGGCTACACCTTC. Its translation: CSDTRDRRNYGYTF.

The rearrangement links TRBV24-1 to TRBJ1-1; the match to TRBD1 covers 7 bases. In germline, CDR1 is KGHDR, CDR2 SFDVKD. Trimming removed 5 bases from V and 1 base from J; junction bases left unmatched: 6. The CDR3 loop spans 15 amino acids. CDR3 region: CATSATQGGNTEAFF. The CDR3 DNA sequence: TGTGCCACCAGTGCCACCCAGGGGGGGAACACTGAAGCTTTCTTT.

The genes are TRBV3-1 (or the pseudogene TRBV3-2) and TRBJ2-7, with TRBD2 matching over 11 bases. The V gene's germline CDR1 is LGHDT and CDR2 YNNKEL (reference sequence). The CDR3 sequence is 16 residues long. Losses at the gene ends were 1 base for V and 7 bases for J; bases not matched to a gene: 9. The CDR3 DNA reads as TGTGCCAGCAGCCAAGCCCAAACTAGCGGGAGTGGGGAGCAGTACTTC. It codes for CASSQAQTSGSGEQYF.

The chain couples TRBV6-5 to TRBJ1-4; D perhaps matches TRBD1 (6 bases). V dropped 7 bases and J dropped 8 bases, with 20 bases sitting between them. From germline, CDR1 is MNHEY and CDR2 SVGAGI. The CDR3 is made up of 15 amino acids. In DNA, the CDR3 is TGTGCCAGCACCGCCCGGGGGGCGAGTAGGGAAAAACTGTTTTTT. Protein sequence: CASTARGASREKLFF.